Shown below are 20 T cell receptor beta chains from a single sample sequenced in a study of neurological immune-mediated disorders. TCRdb passed the 5' RACE reads through MiXCR, listing each CDR3 protein once. The sample includes 30,000 to 35,000 distinct CDR3 sequences, roughly a quarter of them seen just once. Sequencing input: CD4+ T cells from blood. The receptors come from a man aged 45-65 years with HTLV-1-associated myelopathy (HAM/TSP).

This sequence joins TRBV24-1 and TRBJ2-3; the match to TRBD2 covers 12 bases. The CDR3 sequence is 16 residues long. The V gene's germline CDR1 is KGHDR and CDR2 SFDVKD. V gave up 4 bases and J gave up 4 bases; unmatched junction bases: 5. The CDR3 is CATSESSGGAPDTQYF. The CDR3 nucleotides read TGTGCCACCAGTGAATCTAGCGGGGGGGCCCCAGATACGCAGTATTTT.

This clonotype was counted ten times or more. The rearrangement uses TRBV5-1 and TRBJ2-1; 16 nucleotides match TRBD2. V trimming: 4 bases; J trimming: 14 bases; junction bases outside the gene matches: 6. This CDR3 is built from 14 residues. Per the germline V gene, CDR1 is SGHRS and CDR2 is YFSETQ. CDR3 sequence reads: CASSPGTSGGAKFF. The CDR3 coding sequence is TGCGCCAGCAGCCCCGGGACTAGCGGGGGGGCAAAGTTCTTC.

V gene TRBV3-1 combines with J gene TRBJ2-7; D unresolved. The V gene's germline CDR1 is LGHDT and CDR2 YNNKEL (reference sequence). The CDR3 consists of 13 residues. Deletions cut 4 bases from V and 2 bases from J, with 9 bases between. The DNA of the CDR3 is TGTGCCAGCAGCCTATCCGGGCCCTACGAGCAGTACTTC. Translation gives CASSLSGPYEQYF.

At least ten counts were recorded for this clonotype. V gene TRBV19 combines with J gene TRBJ1-5; D call uncertain. Germline V gene data show CDR1 as LNHDA and CDR2 as SQIVND (reference sequence). The CDR3 consists of 14 residues. V shed 9 bases and J shed 1 base, with 13 bases lying between them. CDR3 DNA sequence: TGTGCCAGCCGCCGAGTAGCGAGCAATCAGCCCCAGCATTTT. Its translation: CASRRVASNQPQHF.

The chain recombines TRBV29-1 with TRBJ2-3; no firm D call. Germline V lookup: CDR1 SQVTM, CDR2 ANQGSEA. V lost 7 bases and J lost 8, with 19 bases in between. There are 13 residues in the CDR3. The DNA for the CDR3 is TGCAGCGCCCTGGTGGAGTCCGCGCGTACGCAGTATTTT. Amino acid sequence: CSALVESARTQYF.

This clonotype is judged medium-sized. The V call is TRBV5-1, the J call TRBJ2-1, with D possibly TRBD2 on 5 matching bases. V gave up 2 bases and J gave up 5 bases, with 14 bases separating them. Germline CDR1 is SGHRS and CDR2 is YFSETQ. The CDR3 is 15 amino acids. CDR3 DNA sequence: TGCGCCAGCAGCTTAAGAGGGCAGGCGAACAATGAGCAGTTCTTC. Its protein product is CASSLRGQANNEQFF.

This clonotype has at least ten counts. CDR3 loop: CASSLRTSGFQETQYF. The CDR3 coding sequence is TGTGCCAGCAGCCTGAGGACTAGCGGTTTCCAAGAGACCCAGTACTTC. The chain has TRBV7-2 and TRBJ2-5; TRBD2 agrees at 10 bases. V shed 5 bases and J 1 base; nucleotides not matched to a gene: 7. Germline V lookup: CDR1 SGHTA, CDR2 FQGNSA. The length of the CDR3 is 16 residues.

This clonotype was seen many times. CDR3 nucleotide sequence: TGTGCCAGCAGCACCGGTGGTTTTGGCTACACCTTC. Its protein is CASSTGGFGYTF. V usage is TRBV3-1 and J usage is TRBJ1-2; D not resolved. This CDR3 is built from 12 residues. The germline CDR1 and CDR2 sequences are LGHDT and YNNKEL (reference sequence). Trimming took 5 bases from V and 7 from J, leaving 11 bases between them. Variable domain in full (rest from reference TRBV3-1 and TRBJ1-2): DTAVSQTPKYLVTQMGNDKSIKCEQNLGHDTMYWYKQDSKKFLKIMFSYNNKELIINETVPNRFSPKSPDKAHLNLHINSLELGDSAVYFCASSTGGFGYTFGSGTRLTVV.

This clonotype was seen many times. This chain links TRBV2 with TRBJ1-2; D unresolved. Germline CDR1 reads SNHLY; CDR2 reads FYNNEI. V lost 6 bases, J lost 1 base, and 9 bases lay in between. The CDR3 contains 13 residues. CDR3 nucleotide sequence: TGTGCCAGCAGGAACACGAATAACTATGGCTACACCTTC. Translating gives CASRNTNNYGYTF.

This clonotype was detected once. The chain combines TRBV10-2 with TRBJ1-2; D call uncertain. V gave up 2 bases and J gave up 8 bases, with 12 bases separating them. The CDR3 contains 13 residues. Per germline, CDR1 WSHSY and CDR2 SAAADI. The CDR3 loop is CASSELGGLGYTF. In nucleotides, the CDR3 is TGCGCCAGCAGTGAGCTCGGAGGCTTAGGCTACACCTTC.

This clonotype was recorded many times. This chain links TRBV5-1 with TRBJ2-5, with D tentatively TRBD1 or TRBD2 (5 bases each). Trimming stripped 3 bases from V and 5 bases from J, with 14 bases between. Germline CDR1 SGHRS, CDR2 YFSETQ. The CDR3 sequence is 14 residues long. CDR3 DNA sequence: TGCGCCAGCAGCTCCTCCCAGGGCGGGGAGACCCAGTACTTC. It yields the protein CASSSSQGGETQYF.

This clonotype was seen at least ten times. The genes are TRBV10-3 and TRBJ2-7; TRBD1 agrees at 7 bases. CDR3 length: 13 amino acids. Per the germline V gene, CDR1 is ENHRY and CDR2 is SYGVKD. The V segment lost 9 bases and the J segment 2 bases; nucleotides outside the gene matches: 7. CDR3 bases: TGTGCCATTAGACAGGGTGGGCCCTACGAGCAGTACTTC. Translation: CAIRQGGPYEQYF.

This clonotype has just a few counts. The genes are TRBV6-5 and TRBJ1-1; D unresolved. Trimming took off 8 bases at V and 1 base at J, with 17 bases between the two ends. This CDR3 region has 15 residues. Per the germline V gene, CDR1 is MNHEY and CDR2 is SVGAGI. CDR3 bases: TGTGCCAGCCGAAAGTCGCAGTATCAGAACACTGAAGCTTTCTTT. Translation: CASRKSQYQNTEAFF.

The V call is TRBV25-1, the J call TRBJ2-7; D is perhaps TRBD2 (5 bases). This CDR3 is 13 amino acids long. Between the trimmed V and J ends, which lost 3 bases and 4 bases, there was a span of 10 bases. Germline-derived CDR1 and CDR2 are MGHDK and SYGVNS. DNA of the CDR3: TGTGCCAGCAGTGAGGTCCCGGGATACGAGCAGTACTTC. Its protein product is CASSEVPGYEQYF.

This clonotype has ten or more counts. The CDR3 DNA follows: TGCGCCAGCAGCCGGACTAGCGCAGATACGCAGTATTTT. Protein product: CASSRTSADTQYF. The rearrangement uses TRBV10-1 and TRBJ2-3; 9 bases line up with TRBD2. The CDR3 loop spans 13 amino acids. The germline CDR1 and CDR2 sequences are WNHNN and SYGVQD (reference sequence). The V and J ends lost 6 bases and 4 bases, in that order; junction bases with no gene match: 2.

This clonotype was recorded at least ten times. This rearrangement joins TRBV20-1 to TRBJ2-1; TRBD2 might be the D (5 bases). CDR1 and CDR2 from the germline V gene are DFQATT and SNEGSKA (reference sequence). V was trimmed by 1 base and J by 7 bases, leaving 8 bases between them. CDR3 length equals 12 residues. DNA for the CDR3: TGCAGTGCTAGAGTGAGGGTGAATGAGCAGTTCTTC. This codes for CSARVRVNEQFF.

This clonotype was seen many times. The chain couples TRBV10-3 to TRBJ1-1; tentatively, D is TRBD1 (5 bases). The CDR3 is 14 residues long. V dropped 5 bases and J dropped 0 bases, with 10 bases sitting between them. The germline V gene has CDR1 ENHRY and CDR2 SYGVKD. CDR3 residues: CAISTTDLNTEAFF. DNA of the CDR3: TGTGCCATCAGTACGACAGACCTGAACACTGAAGCTTTCTTT.

This chain connects TRBV14 to TRBJ2-1; perhaps TRBD1 as D (6 bases). V shed 4 bases and J shed 4 bases, with 14 bases lying between them. The germline CDR1 and CDR2 sequences are SGHDN and FVKESK. The CDR3 loop spans 15 amino acids. CDR3 sequence: CASSRQAYPYNEQFF. CDR3 nucleotides: TGTGCCAGCAGCCGACAGGCCTACCCTTACAATGAGCAGTTCTTC.

This clonotype was recorded at least ten times. V gene TRBV11-2 combines with J gene TRBJ1-1; no firm D call. The CDR3 has 14 amino acids. Germline V lookup: CDR1 SGHAT, CDR2 FQNNGV. V lost 0 bases to trimming and J lost 6 bases, with 11 bases between them. CDR3 residues: CASSLEPGRAEAFF. CDR3 DNA: TGTGCCAGCAGCTTAGAGCCGGGAAGAGCTGAAGCTTTCTTT.

This clonotype was recorded at least ten times. The chain uses TRBV20-1 and TRBJ1-1, with D maybe TRBD1 (6 bases). Germline V gene sequence: CDR1 DFQATT, CDR2 SNEGSKA (reference sequence). Trimming shortened V by 8 bases and J by 5 bases, and 21 bases separated the two germline ends. The CDR3 is made up of 14 amino acids. CDR3 nucleotides: TGCAGTACCGTCTTCGGGGGCGGTGGGACTGAAGCTTTCTTT. Encoded protein: CSTVFGGGGTEAFF.